Presented here are 15 T cell receptor beta chains from one specimen sequenced in a study of T-cell reconstitution after alpha-beta-depleted transplantation in children. The TCRbeta library was prepared with unique molecular identifiers. One entry per CDR3 protein results from TCRdb running MiXCR on the PCR reads. This table has about 170,000 distinct CDR3 sequences, around 10% appearing once. Here the sequenced sample was PBMCs, taken before TCRalphabeta/CD19-depleted stem cell transplant. Every receptor here comes from a boy aged 2 to 9 with acute myeloid leukemia, due to receive a stem cell transplant.

This clonotype has a count of ten or more. This chain links TRBV5-6 with TRBJ1-6; D gene unclear. Germline V CDR1 and CDR2: SGHDT, YYEEEE. The CDR3 has 14 residues. The V gene lost 2 bases and the J gene lost 5 bases, with 8 bases spanning the gap. As DNA, the CDR3 is TGTGCCAGCAGCTTTAGTGGCCATAATTCACCCCTCCACTTT. Protein product: CASSFSGHNSPLHF.

This clonotype was seen many times. One end of the junction does not line up with germline, which may come from a read error. This chain joins TRBV27 and TRBJ2-3, with 8 bases lining up with TRBD1. Looked up from germline, CDR1 is MNHEY and CDR2 is SMNVEV (reference sequence). The length of the CDR3 is 16 residues. CDR3 sequence reads: CASSPWTGILQAEYHF. CDR3 DNA: TGTGCCAGCAGTCCCTGGACAGGGATCCTCCAAGCGGAATACCATTTT.

This clonotype was counted at least ten times. The chain is built from TRBV5-5 and TRBJ1-1; unclear D gene. Germline CDR1 is SGHKS and CDR2 is YYEKEE (reference sequence). Trimming took off 4 bases at V and 5 bases at J, with 15 bases between the two ends. CDR3 size: 14 residues. The CDR3 loop reads CASSLEYRGTEAFF. DNA for the CDR3: TGTGCCAGCAGCCTTGAGTATCGGGGAACTGAAGCTTTCTTT.

This clonotype was counted at least ten times. The rearrangement uses TRBV29-1 and TRBJ2-3; no reliable D call. Germline values: CDR1 SQVTM, CDR2 ANQGSEA. The length of the CDR3 is 12 residues. V lost 3 bases, J lost 6 bases, and 10 bases lay in between. CDR3 coding DNA: TGCAGCGTTGATACGGTGCGGGATACGCAGTATTTT. Its protein is CSVDTVRDTQYF.

This clonotype was counted many times. The rearrangement links TRBV9 to TRBJ2-3; TRBD2 matches 10 bases. V shed 2 bases and J 1 base; nucleotides not matched to a gene: 4. CDR3 length: 16 amino acids. CDR1 and CDR2 from the germline V gene are SGDLS and YYNGEE. CDR3 nucleotides: TGTGCCAGCAGCGTCCGAGCGGGGGGGCGCACAGATACGCAGTATTTT. It is translated as CASSVRAGGRTDTQYF.

This rearrangement joins TRBV11-1 to TRBJ2-1; tentatively, D is TRBD2 (7 bases). V was shortened by 4 bases and J by 5 bases, with 24 bases between the two germline ends. Germline V gene lookup returns CDR1 SGHAT and CDR2 FQDESV (reference sequence). This CDR3 contains 18 residues. Here the CDR3 DNA reads TGTGCCAGCAGCTCGTATCCAGGACAGCGGGACCCCGACAATGAGCAGTTCTTC. It codes for CASSSYPGQRDPDNEQFF.

This clonotype came up many times. The chain links TRBV11-2 to TRBJ1-2; D is uncertain. Germline assignment: CDR1 SGHAT and CDR2 FQNNGV. The CDR3 has 14 residues. Deletions cut 1 base from V and 0 bases from J, with 6 bases between. The CDR3 reads CASSLALSNYGYTF. The CDR3 nucleotides are TGTGCCAGCAGCTTAGCACTTTCTAACTATGGCTACACCTTC.

This clonotype was counted at least ten times. V is TRBV20-1 and J is TRBJ1-3; D gene ambiguous. Germline V gives CDR1 DFQATT, CDR2 SNEGSKA (reference sequence). V gave up 0 bases and J gave up 4 bases, with 16 bases separating them. The CDR3 has 16 amino acids. The CDR3 bases are TGCAGTGCTAGAGAGCCTCGGGCGCTGGCCGGAAACACCATATATTTT. Protein sequence: CSAREPRALAGNTIYF.

This clonotype was seen repeatedly, ten times or more. V usage is TRBV20-1 and J usage is TRBJ2-7; 8 bases map to TRBD2. CDR1 DFQATT and CDR2 SNEGSKA come from the germline V gene (reference sequence). The CDR3 covers 12 residues. The V and J ends lost 3 bases and 3 bases, in that order; junction bases with no gene match: 1. CDR3 residues: CSASGTSYEQYF. The CDR3, as DNA: TGCAGTGCTAGTGGGACTAGCTACGAGCAGTACTTC.

V and J are TRBV27 and TRBJ1-6; D gene ambiguous. The CDR3 has 14 residues. Between the trimmed V and J ends, which lost 6 bases and 7 bases, there was a span of 13 bases. CDR1 MNHEY and CDR2 SMNVEV come from the germline V gene (reference sequence). As DNA, the CDR3 is TGTGCCAGCAGGAGGCCGGCGGGGAATTCACCCCTCCACTTT. Translating it yields CASRRPAGNSPLHF.

This clonotype was seen many times. V and J are TRBV7-6 and TRBJ1-3, with D uncertain. V was trimmed by 3 bases and J by 4 bases, leaving 7 bases between them. Germline V gene lookup returns CDR1 SGHVS and CDR2 FNYEAQ. This CDR3 spans 13 amino acids. This CDR3 is CASSFGIGNTIYF. The DNA of the CDR3 is TGTGCCAGCAGCTTCGGGATCGGAAACACCATATATTTT.

This clonotype was counted a few times. The chain uses TRBV25-1 and TRBJ1-4, with D possibly TRBD1 on 6 matching bases. The CDR3 is 15 amino acids. Trimming took 5 bases from V and 6 from J, leaving 16 bases between them. The germline V gene encodes CDR1 MGHDK and CDR2 SYGVNS. The CDR3 sequence is CASSLPGGLDEKLFF. Here the CDR3 DNA reads TGTGCCAGCAGTCTTCCCGGGGGGCTCGATGAAAAACTGTTTTTT.

This clonotype was counted many times. The chain recombines TRBV5-1 with TRBJ1-1, with a tentative D call TRBD1 (6 bases). The CDR3 totals 14 residues. Germline V lookup: CDR1 SGHRS, CDR2 YFSETQ. V shed 0 bases and J shed 3 bases, with 9 bases lying between them. The DNA of the CDR3 is TGCGCCAGCAGCTTGGTGGGGGCGGACACTGAAGCTTTCTTT. This encodes CASSLVGADTEAFF.

This clonotype has just a few counts. The rearrangement uses TRBV3-1 and TRBJ2-4; perhaps TRBD2 as D (6 bases). The germline V gene has CDR1 LGHDT and CDR2 YNNKEL (reference sequence). The CDR3 covers 13 residues. Trimming stripped 8 bases from V and 2 bases from J, with 10 bases between. CDR3 nucleotide sequence: TGTGCCAGCCGAGGACTAACCAAAAACATTCAGTACTTC. Amino acids: CASRGLTKNIQYF.

This clonotype appeared many times. The chain has TRBV12-3 or TRBV12-4 and TRBJ2-2; no firm D call. The CDR3 contains 14 residues. The V gene lost 3 bases and the J gene lost 6 bases, with 11 bases spanning the gap. In DNA form, the CDR3 reads TGTGCCAGCAGTTTTATCCCGGGTCCCGGGGAGCTGTTTTTT. It translates to CASSFIPGPGELFF.